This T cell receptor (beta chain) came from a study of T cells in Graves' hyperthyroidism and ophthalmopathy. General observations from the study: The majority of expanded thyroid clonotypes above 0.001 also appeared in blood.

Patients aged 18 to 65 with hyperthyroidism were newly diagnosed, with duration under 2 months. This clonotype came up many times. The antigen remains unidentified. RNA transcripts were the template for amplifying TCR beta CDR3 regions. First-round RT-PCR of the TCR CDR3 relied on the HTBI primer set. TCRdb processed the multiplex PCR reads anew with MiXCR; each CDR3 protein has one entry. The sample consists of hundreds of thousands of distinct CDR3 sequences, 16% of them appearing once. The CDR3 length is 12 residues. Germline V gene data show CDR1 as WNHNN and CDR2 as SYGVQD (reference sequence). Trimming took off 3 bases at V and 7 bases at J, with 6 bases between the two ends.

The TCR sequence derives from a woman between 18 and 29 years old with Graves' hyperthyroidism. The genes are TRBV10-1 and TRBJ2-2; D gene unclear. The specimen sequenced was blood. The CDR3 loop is CASSEMVGELFF. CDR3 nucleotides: TGCGCCAGCAGTGAAATGGTCGGGGAGCTGTTTTTT.